The present T cell receptor beta chain was sequenced within a study of blood T cell repertoires in COVID-19. Profiled with immunoSEQ multiplex PCR; TCRdb holds only in-frame clones, not every one. The sample has around 200,000 clones, 87% seen once; the top ten hold less than 15%. The receptor was isolated from a woman aged 18-30 years who had recovered from COVID-19. Sequences were obtained from peripheral blood.

This CDR3 is CASSSPGRDYEQYF. CDR3 in DNA: TGTGCCAGCAGTTCCCCAGGGAGGGACTACGAGCAGTACTTC. The V and J genes are TRBV6-5 and TRBJ2-7, with 7 bases that match TRBD2. The CDR3 consists of 14 residues. Germline V CDR1 and CDR2: MNHEY, SVGAGI. The junction had 6 bases not matched to a gene; V was cut back by 4 bases and J by 3 bases.